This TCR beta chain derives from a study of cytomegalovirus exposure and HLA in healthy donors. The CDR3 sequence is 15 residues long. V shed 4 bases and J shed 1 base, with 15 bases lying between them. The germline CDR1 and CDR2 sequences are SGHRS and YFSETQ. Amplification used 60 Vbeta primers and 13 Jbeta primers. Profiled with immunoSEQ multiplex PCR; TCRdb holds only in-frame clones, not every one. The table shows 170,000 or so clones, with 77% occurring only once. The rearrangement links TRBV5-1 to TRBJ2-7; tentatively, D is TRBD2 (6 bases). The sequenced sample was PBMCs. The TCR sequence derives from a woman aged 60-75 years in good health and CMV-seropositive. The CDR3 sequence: CASSPGDLDSYEQYF. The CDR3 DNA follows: TGCGCCAGCAGCCCGGGGGATCTAGATTCCTACGAGCAGTACTTC.